This paragraph reports one TCR beta chain. Its antigen is unknown. This sample is drawn from a study of glioma-infiltrating T cells after dendritic cell vaccination. Findings and caveats of the study: Higher TCR clonality did not directly relate to longer survival.

Time point: after dendritic cell vaccination, including at tumor progression/relapse. Fresh-frozen tumor tissue and more than two years of survival data were available for all. Repertoires were generated with immunoSEQ multiplex PCR, while TCRdb's copy carries only in-frame clones and drops some. The sample lists 100,000 or so clones, around 89% occurring once. The TCR originated in a human donor with glioblastoma. Specimen: blood, collected after dendritic cell vaccination.

The CDR3 DNA reads TGCGCCAGCAGCCACCCGGGACAGCTGAATTCACCCCTCCACTTT. This gives the protein CASSHPGQLNSPLHF. The chain recombines TRBV4-1 with TRBJ1-6; TRBD1 aligns across 7 bases. Trimming cost V 3 bases and J 7 bases; bases outside gene matches: 6. CDR1 and CDR2 (germline): MGHRA, YSYEKL. The CDR3 is made up of 15 amino acids.